Listed below are T cell receptor beta chains from one sample, sequenced in a study of shared T cell receptors in the human thymus. Some clones are missing from TCRdb's copy, which holds only in-frame ones; the method was immunoSEQ multiplex PCR. The table has some 660,000 clones, 87% seen once; the top ten hold approximately 0.0097%. These data were also reused for a study on human thymus T cells.

The specimen was thymocytes. These receptors all stem from a boy under two years old with a congenital heart defect. Each CDR3 is given with its conserved first and last residue. The order of the fields is J gene, clone size, V gene, D gene, CDR3 DNA, CDR3 protein. A D gene is named only where the DNA matches it firmly. Clone size is not always given. Where it is, it says once, few, many or a class for expanded clones.

j_call: TRBJ2-1; clone_size: NA; v_call: TRBV11-2; d_call: NA; cdr3_nt: TGTGCCAGCAGCTTATCCCGATTGAGCTCCTACAATGAGCAGTTCTTC; cdr3_aa: CASSLSRLSSYNEQFF
j_call: TRBJ2-2; clone_size: NA; v_call: TRBV18; d_call: NA; cdr3_nt: TGTGCCAGCTCACTTCAAGCGGCTATTACGAACACCGGGGAGCTGTTTTTT; cdr3_aa: CASSLQAAITNTGELFF
j_call: TRBJ2-5; clone_size: NA; v_call: TRBV28; d_call: NA; cdr3_nt: TGTGCCAGCAGTGACCGGACAGTAGCAGAGACCCAGTACTTC; cdr3_aa: CASSDRTVAETQYF
j_call: TRBJ1-1; clone_size: once; v_call: TRBV14; d_call: TRBD1; cdr3_nt: TGTGCCAGCAGCTGGGACAGGGGCTCGTCTGAAGCTTTCTTT; cdr3_aa: CASSWDRGSSEAFF
j_call: TRBJ2-7; clone_size: NA; v_call: TRBV6-5; d_call: TRBD1; cdr3_nt: TGTGCCAGCAGAACCGAGACAGGGGCCCACGAGCAGTACTTC; cdr3_aa: CASRTETGAHEQYF
j_call: TRBJ2-1; clone_size: NA; v_call: TRBV2; d_call: TRBD1; cdr3_nt: TGTGCCAGCCTACATCGGACAGGGGGCTACAATGAGCAGTTCTTC; cdr3_aa: CASLHRTGGYNEQFF
j_call: TRBJ2-3; clone_size: NA; v_call: TRBV5-1; d_call: TRBD2; cdr3_nt: TGCGCCAGCAGCTTCCGGGGGGGCCTTCGCACAGATACGCAGTATTTT; cdr3_aa: CASSFRGGLRTDTQYF
j_call: TRBJ1-4; clone_size: NA; v_call: TRBV25-1; d_call: TRBD1; cdr3_nt: TGTGCCAGCAGTGCCCGGACAGGGATTAATGAAAAACTGTTTTTT; cdr3_aa: CASSARTGINEKLFF
j_call: TRBJ2-3; clone_size: NA; v_call: TRBV7-9; d_call: TRBD2; cdr3_nt: TGTGCCAGCAGCCATACTAGACTAGCGGGGGGACCTACAGATACGCAGTATTTT; cdr3_aa: CASSHTRLAGGPTDTQYF
j_call: TRBJ1-1; clone_size: NA; v_call: TRBV6-5; d_call: NA; cdr3_nt: TGTGCCAGCAGCGCAGGGGTGTACACTGAAGCTTTCTTT; cdr3_aa: CASSAGVYTEAFF
j_call: TRBJ2-7; clone_size: NA; v_call: TRBV7-2; d_call: NA; cdr3_nt: TGTGCCAGCACCCTAAAGATAGGGGGTCGGGACGAGCAGTACTTC; cdr3_aa: CASTLKIGGRDEQYF
j_call: TRBJ1-1; clone_size: once; v_call: TRBV29-1; d_call: NA; cdr3_nt: TGCAGCGTTGCCTCTCTGAACCAGGGCCCCACTGAAGCTTTCTTT; cdr3_aa: CSVASLNQGPTEAFF
j_call: TRBJ2-1; clone_size: once; v_call: TRBV2; d_call: TRBD2; cdr3_nt: TGTGCCACGCTAGCGGGAGGGCCCGGGGCCTACAATGAGCAGTTCTTC; cdr3_aa: CATLAGGPGAYNEQFF
j_call: TRBJ2-3; clone_size: NA; v_call: TRBV28; d_call: NA; cdr3_nt: TGTGCCAGCAGTTTTGGGGACATCACAGATACGCAGTATTTT; cdr3_aa: CASSFGDITDTQYF
j_call: TRBJ2-1; clone_size: NA; v_call: TRBV7-9; d_call: TRBD2; cdr3_nt: TGTGCCAGCAGCTTAAACGGGAGGGCCTATGAGCAGTTCTTC; cdr3_aa: CASSLNGRAYEQFF
j_call: TRBJ2-7; clone_size: NA; v_call: TRBV10-2; d_call: TRBD1; cdr3_nt: TGCGCCAGCAGTTGTAAGGGGGCGCCTGAGCAGTACTTC; cdr3_aa: CASSCKGAPEQYF
j_call: TRBJ2-1; clone_size: NA; v_call: TRBV5-1; d_call: TRBD2; cdr3_nt: TGCGCCAGCAGCTTGGTAGGGACTAGCCGTCACAATGAGCAGTTCTTC; cdr3_aa: CASSLVGTSRHNEQFF
j_call: TRBJ2-3; clone_size: NA; v_call: TRBV4-1; d_call: TRBD1; cdr3_nt: TGCGCCAGCAGATCGGGACAGGAGGTTACGGATACGCAGTATTTT; cdr3_aa: CASRSGQEVTDTQYF
j_call: TRBJ2-6; clone_size: NA; v_call: TRBV19; d_call: TRBD1; cdr3_nt: TGTGCCAGTGGGACAGGGCTCACCTCTGGGGCCAACGTCCTGACTTTC; cdr3_aa: CASGTGLTSGANVLTF
j_call: TRBJ2-7; clone_size: NA; v_call: TRBV5-4; d_call: TRBD1; cdr3_nt: TGTGCCAGCAGCTGTCTCGGGACAGGGGGCTTCTACGAGCAGTACTTC; cdr3_aa: CASSCLGTGGFYEQYF
j_call: TRBJ2-7; clone_size: NA; v_call: TRBV27; d_call: TRBD1; cdr3_nt: TGTGCCAGCAGTTTTTCAGGGGACAGGGTTTACGAGCAGTACTTC; cdr3_aa: CASSFSGDRVYEQYF
j_call: TRBJ2-1; clone_size: NA; v_call: TRBV4-1; d_call: TRBD2; cdr3_nt: TGCGCCAGCAGCCAAGAGGAGGCTAGCGGACGCAATGAGCAGTTCTTC; cdr3_aa: CASSQEEASGRNEQFF
j_call: TRBJ2-5; clone_size: NA; v_call: TRBV29-1; d_call: NA; cdr3_nt: TGCAGCGTTGAATCCCCGGGAGAGACCCAGTACTTC; cdr3_aa: CSVESPGETQYF
j_call: TRBJ2-1; clone_size: NA; v_call: TRBV25-1; d_call: NA; cdr3_nt: TGTGCCAGCAGCCTAGGACAGAGGCCGTACAATGAGCAGTTCTTC; cdr3_aa: CASSLGQRPYNEQFF
j_call: TRBJ1-1; clone_size: NA; v_call: TRBV7-2; d_call: NA; cdr3_nt: TGTGCCAGCAGCTTTGGGGCGGTTAAGGACACTGAAGCTTTCTTT; cdr3_aa: CASSFGAVKDTEAFF
j_call: TRBJ1-4; clone_size: few; v_call: TRBV28; d_call: NA; cdr3_nt: TGTGCCAGCAGTTACCTCCACAGGCCGACTAATGAAAAACTGTTTTTT; cdr3_aa: CASSYLHRPTNEKLFF
j_call: TRBJ2-4; clone_size: NA; v_call: TRBV28; d_call: TRBD2; cdr3_nt: TGTGCCAGCAGCCCCTCCGGGAGCGGGAGGGCCAAAAACATTCAGTACTTC; cdr3_aa: CASSPSGSGRAKNIQYF
j_call: TRBJ2-7; clone_size: NA; v_call: TRBV9; d_call: NA; cdr3_nt: TGTGCCAGCAGCGTAGCTTCGGGGGATGCCTACGAGCAGTACTTC; cdr3_aa: CASSVASGDAYEQYF
j_call: TRBJ2-7; clone_size: NA; v_call: TRBV6-6; d_call: NA; cdr3_nt: TGTGCCAGCAGACCACTCCGGTCCTACGAGCAGTACTTC; cdr3_aa: CASRPLRSYEQYF
j_call: TRBJ2-5; clone_size: NA; v_call: TRBV27; d_call: TRBD2; cdr3_nt: TGTGCCAGCAGTTTACTGGGAGCGGGAGTCGGAGAGACCCAGTACTTC; cdr3_aa: CASSLLGAGVGETQYF
j_call: TRBJ2-3; clone_size: NA; v_call: TRBV2; d_call: TRBD2; cdr3_nt: TGTGCCAGCAAGACGAGCGGGAACACAGATACGCAGTATTTT; cdr3_aa: CASKTSGNTDTQYF
j_call: TRBJ1-1; clone_size: NA; v_call: TRBV2; d_call: NA; cdr3_nt: TGTGCCAGCACCCCGGCGGGGGCGAGCACTGAAGCTTTCTTT; cdr3_aa: CASTPAGASTEAFF
j_call: TRBJ2-4; clone_size: NA; v_call: TRBV6-1; d_call: NA; cdr3_nt: TGTGCCAGCAGTGACCACTTAGCCAAAAACATTCAGTACTTC; cdr3_aa: CASSDHLAKNIQYF
j_call: TRBJ2-5; clone_size: NA; v_call: TRBV4-1; d_call: TRBD2; cdr3_nt: TGCGCCAGCAGCCAAGGGATTAGCGGGAGCCAAGAGACCCAGTACTTC; cdr3_aa: CASSQGISGSQETQYF
j_call: TRBJ1-1; clone_size: once; v_call: TRBV4-3; d_call: NA; cdr3_nt: TGCGCCAGCAGCCAAGATTGGGACTTCGCGTGGTACACTGAAGCTTTCTTT; cdr3_aa: CASSQDWDFAWYTEAFF
j_call: TRBJ2-7; clone_size: NA; v_call: TRBV2; d_call: TRBD1; cdr3_nt: TGTGCCAGCAGTGCTCCGGGACAGGGATCCTACGAGCAGTACTTC; cdr3_aa: CASSAPGQGSYEQYF
j_call: TRBJ1-2; clone_size: NA; v_call: TRBV7-9; d_call: TRBD1; cdr3_nt: TGTGCCAGCAGCTTCCAACAGGGGCGCTTGACCTTC; cdr3_aa: CASSFQQGRLTF
j_call: TRBJ1-1; clone_size: NA; v_call: TRBV14; d_call: NA; cdr3_nt: TGTGCCAGCAGCCATTACCCTTCGGGTGAGAACACTGAAGCTTTCTTT; cdr3_aa: CASSHYPSGENTEAFF
j_call: TRBJ2-2; clone_size: once; v_call: TRBV7-2; d_call: NA; cdr3_nt: TGTGCCAGCAGCCTCACTAGGAAGATGGGCACCGGGGAGCTGTTTTTT; cdr3_aa: CASSLTRKMGTGELFF
j_call: TRBJ2-7; clone_size: NA; v_call: TRBV27; d_call: TRBD2; cdr3_nt: TGTGCCAGCAGTCCCGGTAGCGGGGGGCCCTACGAGCAGTACTTC; cdr3_aa: CASSPGSGGPYEQYF
j_call: TRBJ2-3; clone_size: NA; v_call: TRBV7-2; d_call: TRBD1; cdr3_nt: TGTGCCAGCAGCTTGAGGCCACAGGGGACCACAGATACGCAGTATTTT; cdr3_aa: CASSLRPQGTTDTQYF
j_call: TRBJ2-7; clone_size: NA; v_call: TRBV5-1; d_call: NA; cdr3_nt: TGCGCCAACAGCTTGGGCGGGTACGAGCAGTACTTC; cdr3_aa: CANSLGGYEQYF
j_call: TRBJ2-7; clone_size: NA; v_call: TRBV5-6; d_call: TRBD1; cdr3_nt: TGTGCCAGCAGCTTCCTAGACAGGGATCTCGACTACGAGCAGTACTTC; cdr3_aa: CASSFLDRDLDYEQYF
j_call: TRBJ1-1; clone_size: NA; v_call: TRBV19; d_call: NA; cdr3_nt: TGTGCCAGTAGTTCCGGTGTTGGGCGACTGAACACTGAAGCTTTCTTT; cdr3_aa: CASSSGVGRLNTEAFF
j_call: TRBJ2-7; clone_size: NA; v_call: TRBV28; d_call: TRBD1; cdr3_nt: TGTGCCAGCAGTTCCCGGGACAGGGAAGGAGAGCAGTACTTC; cdr3_aa: CASSSRDREGEQYF
j_call: TRBJ2-7; clone_size: NA; v_call: TRBV5-4; d_call: TRBD1; cdr3_nt: TGTGCCAGCAGCTCGGGACAGGGACTTTCCTACGAGCAGTACTTC; cdr3_aa: CASSSGQGLSYEQYF
j_call: TRBJ2-1; clone_size: once; v_call: TRBV7-2; d_call: TRBD1; cdr3_nt: TGTGCCAGCAGCTTGGTCCCGGACAGGGCCGGGGGTGAGCAGTTCTTC; cdr3_aa: CASSLVPDRAGGEQFF